This TCR beta chain was documented in a study of cytomegalovirus exposure and HLA in healthy donors. Study conclusions and caveats: Cytomegalovirus association was assigned to over 150 TCR beta chains. In a later analysis, first-cohort TCR clusters were found to tend to co-occur in the 95 to 150 validation repertoires. The classifier reportedly diagnosed cytomegalovirus status with high sensitivity and specificity.

The CDR3 loop spans 12 amino acids. J was trimmed by 5 bases and V by 6 bases; bases with no gene match: 2. The germline CDR1 and CDR2 sequences are SNHLY and FYNNEI. The donors formed part of the roughly 120-subject validation cohort, distinct from the roughly 700-subject first cohort. This table comes from immunoSEQ multiplex PCR, and its TCRdb copy is limited to in-frame clones, with some not included. The repertoire holds fewer than 200,000 clones, with around 85% as singletons. With regard to this clone: Its antigen is unidentified.

The sequenced material came from PBMCs. This clonotype originated in a man younger than 35 in good health and CMV-seropositive. The chain links TRBV2 to TRBJ2-5; 8 bases map to TRBD1. The CDR3 loop reads CASRGQAETQYF. The DNA of the CDR3 is TGTGCCAGCAGGGGACAGGCGGAGACCCAGTACTTC.